The 29 T cell receptor beta chains below come from one sample, sequenced in a study of blood T cells in healthy people across ages. Primed by a sample-barcoded 5' primer and a J-beta primer mix, a second PCR proceeded for 7 to 11 cycles. TCRdb used MiXCR to reprocess the 5' RACE reads, holding one entry per CDR3 protein. The sample lists just over 800,000 distinct CDR3 sequences; approximately 59% were seen once. Input material: blood. These receptors came from a man younger than 45 in good health.

The V and J genes are TRBV27 and TRBJ2-7; 13 bases map to TRBD2. The germline CDR1 and CDR2 sequences are MNHEY and SMNVEV (reference sequence). V lost 5 bases to trimming and J lost 3 bases; unmatched junction nucleotides: 7. The CDR3 is 16 amino acids. The CDR3 bases are TGTGCCAGCAGTAAATCGGGACTAGCGGGGAACTACGAGCAGTACTTC. Translating gives CASSKSGLAGNYEQYF.

The CDR3, as DNA: TGTGCCAGCAGATACGGACGGGGCCTCGAGCAGTACTTC. Translated: CASRYGRGLEQYF. This rearrangement joins TRBV12-3 or TRBV12-4 to TRBJ2-7; D tentatively reads TRBD1 or TRBD2 (5 bases each). Trimming pared 6 bases from V and 6 bases from J, leaving 15 bases between. The CDR3 is 13 residues long.

This clonotype was seen a few times. The genes are TRBV15 and TRBJ1-2; D is ambiguous. The length of the CDR3 is 16 residues. Germline loops: CDR1 LNHNV, CDR2 YYDKDF (reference sequence). Trimming removed 0 bases at V and 3 bases at J, with 14 bases between. This chain's CDR3 is CATSRDLGFPHYGYTF. The CDR3 bases are TGTGCCACCAGCAGAGATCTGGGATTCCCCCACTATGGCTACACCTTC.

The genes are TRBV20-1 and TRBJ2-2, with D tentatively TRBD2 (7 bases). This CDR3 contains 17 residues. With 0 bases removed from V and 4 bases from J, the gap between germline ends came to 18 bases. CDR1 is DFQATT, CDR2 SNEGSKA, per germline (reference sequence). The CDR3 DNA sequence: TGCAGTGCTAGAGATAACGGAGGGGGGGCTGGCACCGGGGAGCTGTTTTTT. Translating gives CSARDNGGGAGTGELFF.

J is TRBJ1-4 and V is TRBV5-1; 8 nucleotides agree with TRBD1. The ends lost 3 bases at V and 6 bases at J; junction bases unmatched: 4. CDR3 length: 14 amino acids. Germline V gene data show CDR1 as SGHRS and CDR2 as YFSETQ. CDR3 DNA: TGCGCCAGCAGCTCGGACAGGGCGGATGAAAAACTGTTTTTT. It specifies CASSSDRADEKLFF.

The chain recombines TRBV9 with TRBJ2-1; 7 nucleotides agree with TRBD1. The J call may be incorrect, as the DNA end agrees better with TRBJ2-7. The CDR3 contains 14 residues. The V gene's germline CDR1 is SGDLS and CDR2 YYNGEE. CDR3 region: CASSARVGGSEQYF. The DNA of the CDR3 is TGTGCCAGCAGCGCGAGGGTAGGGGGCTCCGAGCAGTACTTC.

The chain couples TRBV7-9 to TRBJ2-5; the D is unclear. The CDR3 spans 13 residues. The ends were cut back, 5 bases at V and 4 bases at J, with 11 bases in the middle. The V gene's germline CDR1 is SEHNR and CDR2 FQNEAQ (reference sequence). The CDR3 coding sequence is TGTGCCAGCAGCCCCGTCCCCGCAGAGACCCAGTACTTC. Its protein product is CASSPVPAETQYF.

This chain joins TRBV7-6 and TRBJ2-7; D is unclear. Germline loops: CDR1 SGHVS, CDR2 FNYEAQ. The V end lost 1 base, the J end lost 2 bases, and 15 bases lay between the germline ends. The CDR3 is 16 residues long. For the CDR3, the DNA is TGTGCCAGCAGCTTAGGTATGGCTAGATCAACCTACGAGCAGTACTTC. Translating gives CASSLGMARSTYEQYF.

This chain uses TRBV20-1 with TRBJ2-3; perhaps TRBD1 as D (6 bases). CDR1 is DFQATT and CDR2 is SNEGSKA in the germline V gene (reference sequence). CDR3 length: 16 residues. Trimming took 4 bases from V and 5 from J, leaving 22 bases between them. The CDR3 coding sequence is TGCAGTGCTATTCATGGACAGTCGATGTACGGAGATACGCAGTATTTT. Translated, it gives CSAIHGQSMYGDTQYF.

As for this clonotype: A clone one base away is much larger, so this may be a read error. V gene TRBV7-3 combines with J gene TRBJ2-1; 10 bases match TRBD1. The J segment lost 1 base and the V segment lost 6 bases, leaving 21 bases of the junction unmatched. CDR1 and CDR2 (germline): SGHTA, FQGTGA. This CDR3 has 21 amino acids. Here the CDR3 DNA reads TGTGCCAGCAGACCGAGATTTAACCGGGACAGGGGCCCAGAGTCCTACAATGAGCAGTTCTTC. Encoded protein: CASRPRFNRDRGPESYNEQFF. The entire variable domain, with the rest obtained from reference TRBV7-3 and TRBJ2-1, is as follows: GAGVSQTPSNKVTEKGKYVELRCDPISGHTALYWYRQSLGQGPEFLIYFQGTGAADDSGLPNDRFFAVRPEGSVSTLKIQRTERGDSAVYLCASRPRFNRDRGPESYNEQFFGPGTRLTVL.

V is TRBV12-3 or TRBV12-4 and J is TRBJ1-2; no reliable D call. CDR3 length: 14 amino acids. V was shortened by 5 bases and J by 4 bases, with 14 bases between the two germline ends. The CDR3 nucleotides read TGTGCCAGCAGTGCCTTAGGGCGGACCTATGGCTACACCTTC. It is translated as CASSALGRTYGYTF.

This clonotype has ten or more counts. The chain employs TRBV24-1 and TRBJ2-6; 7 bases map to TRBD1. Germline assignment: CDR1 KGHDR and CDR2 SFDVKD. This CDR3 region has 14 residues. Trimming took 9 bases from V and 3 from J; bases not matched to a gene: 4. This CDR3 reads CATSRTGGANVLTF. CDR3 coding DNA: TGTGCCACCTCTAGGACAGGTGGGGCCAACGTCCTGACTTTC.

Here the CDR3 reads CASSLGARDYGYTF. CDR3 coding DNA: TGTGCCAGCAGCTTAGGCGCCAGGGACTATGGCTACACCTTC. J is TRBJ1-2 and V is TRBV7-2; D is possibly TRBD1 (5 bases). The CDR3 spans 14 residues. Germline lookup yields CDR1 SGHTA and CDR2 FQGNSA. The V and J ends lost 1 base and 3 bases respectively, with 9 bases between them.

The chain employs TRBV5-1 and TRBJ2-1; D might be TRBD1 (7 bases). Germline V lookup: CDR1 SGHRS, CDR2 YFSETQ. The V end lost 4 bases, the J end lost 4 bases, and 21 bases lay between the germline ends. This CDR3 has 17 residues. The CDR3 coding sequence is TGCGCCAGCAGCCCCAGTTTGGACAGGAGGGCGTACAATGAGCAGTTCTTC. This encodes CASSPSLDRRAYNEQFF.

V usage is TRBV15 and J usage is TRBJ1-4; D is ambiguous. Trimming cost V 2 bases and J 4 bases, with 11 bases left between them. Germline assignment: CDR1 LNHNV and CDR2 YYDKDF (reference sequence). CDR3 length: 15 residues. The CDR3 coding sequence is TGTGCCACCAGCAGAACCCAGAAGAGTAATGAAAAACTGTTTTTT. Its translation is CATSRTQKSNEKLFF.

The rearrangement uses TRBV12-3 or TRBV12-4 and TRBJ1-6; no clear D gene. The CDR3 is made up of 14 amino acids. Trimming stripped 6 bases from V and 14 bases from J, with 20 bases between. The CDR3 nucleotides are TGTGCCAGCAGCCCACCGGGCGGGATTATTACCCTCCACTTT. As protein: CASSPPGGIITLHF.

This chain joins TRBV24-1 and TRBJ2-7; weak D call: TRBD1 (5 bases). CDR3 length: 14 amino acids. Germline loops: CDR1 KGHDR, CDR2 SFDVKD. Trimming cost V 4 bases and J 1 base, with 10 bases left between them. The CDR3 nucleotides are TGTGCCACCAGTGACGCCGACAGTTCCTACGAGCAGTACTTC. It specifies CATSDADSSYEQYF.

The table lists this clonotype with a count of one. CDR3 protein: CASSYKSTGVWADTQYF. The CDR3 nucleotides are TGTGCCAGCAGTTATAAGTCTACCGGTGTTTGGGCAGATACGCAGTATTTT. This chain uses TRBV6-5 with TRBJ2-3, with D unclear. Per the germline V gene, CDR1 is MNHEY and CDR2 is SVGAGI. There are 17 residues in the CDR3. Trimming took off 3 bases at V and 4 bases at J, with 20 bases between the two ends.

The gene calls are TRBV7-9 and TRBJ1-1; D is unclear. The CDR3 has 12 residues. V was cut by 8 bases and J by 5 bases, with 12 bases left in between. Looked up from germline, CDR1 is SEHNR and CDR2 is FQNEAQ (reference sequence). The CDR3, as DNA: TGTGCCAGCGCGCATATGAGAACTGAAGCTTTCTTT. This codes for CASAHMRTEAFF. The full variable domain, rest sourced from reference TRBV7-9 and TRBJ1-1, is DTGVSQNPRHKITKRGQNVTFRCDPISEHNRLYWYRQTLGQGPEFLTYFQNEAQLEKSRLLSDRFSAERPKGSFSTLEIQRTEQGDSAMYLCASAHMRTEAFFGQGTRLTVV.

This rearrangement joins TRBV6-1 to TRBJ2-3; possibly TRBD2 for D (5 bases). In germline, CDR1 is MNHNS, CDR2 SASEGT. V dropped 4 bases and J dropped 3 bases, with 20 bases sitting between them. The CDR3 is made up of 17 amino acids. DNA for the CDR3: TGTGCCAGCAGTGGGTACCTGTCGCCGGGGAAAACAGATACGCAGTATTTT. As protein: CASSGYLSPGKTDTQYF.

The rearrangement joins TRBV7-2 to TRBJ2-7; tentatively, D is TRBD1 (6 bases). The end of the DNA aligns better with TRBJ2-5, so the J call may be wrong. This CDR3 has 15 amino acids. CDR1 is SGHTA and CDR2 is FQGNSA in the germline V gene. CDR3 bases: TGTGCCAGCAGCTTAGCCTCCAGGGGCGGCGAGACCCAGTACTTC. Its protein is CASSLASRGGETQYF.

V usage is TRBV12-3 or TRBV12-4 and J usage is TRBJ2-5; 7 bases are shared with TRBD2. The J call is uncertain, as TRBJ2-7 better fits the DNA end. This CDR3 region has 14 residues. CDR3 coding DNA: TGTGCCAGCAGTTTTGAGAGGGACTATAACGAGCAGTACTTC. This codes for CASSFERDYNEQYF.

V gene TRBV6-6 combines with J gene TRBJ1-1; D is unclear. The CDR3 contains 12 residues. V was cut by 7 bases and J by 0 bases, with 6 bases left in between. The germline V gene has CDR1 MNHNY and CDR2 SVGAGI (reference sequence). CDR3 coding DNA: TGTGCCAGCAACACACTGAACACTGAAGCTTTCTTT. Translated: CASNTLNTEAFF.

J is TRBJ2-1 and V is TRBV24-1, with 8 bases matching TRBD2. Per the germline V gene, CDR1 is KGHDR and CDR2 is SFDVKD. Trimming took 9 bases from V and 0 from J; bases not matched to a gene: 6. The CDR3 totals 15 residues. The CDR3 DNA is TGTGCCACCTCCGCGGGAGGAGTCTCCTACAATGAGCAGTTCTTC. Translated, it gives CATSAGGVSYNEQFF.

This clonotype was recorded a few times. The rearrangement uses TRBV27 and TRBJ2-5; 8 bases match TRBD2. CDR1 is MNHEY, CDR2 SMNVEV, per germline (reference sequence). The length of the CDR3 is 14 residues. V lost 5 bases and J lost 11; bases outside the gene matches: 13. The CDR3 region is CASSETARGGEQYF. In nucleotides, the CDR3 is TGTGCCAGCAGTGAGACAGCCCGGGGGGGGGAGCAGTACTTC.

This chain links TRBV6-5 with TRBJ1-6; TRBD1 is a possible D gene (6 bases). Per germline, CDR1 MNHEY and CDR2 SVGAGI. V lost 8 bases and J lost 13, with 24 bases in between. There are 15 residues in the CDR3. The CDR3: CASLSQAGVLGPLHF. The CDR3 nucleotides read TGTGCCAGCCTCTCCCAGGCAGGGGTGTTAGGGCCCCTCCACTTT.

Details on this clonotype: This may be a read error, as it is one base from a much larger clone. The chain employs TRBV4-2 and TRBJ1-2; 8 bases agree with TRBD1. Germline V CDR1 and CDR2: LGHNA, YNFKEQ. This CDR3 is 13 amino acids long. Trimming cost V 5 bases and J 3 bases; bases outside gene matches: 2. This CDR3 reads CASSETGDYGYTF. The CDR3 DNA is TGTGCCAGCAGCGAGACAGGGGACTATGGCTACACCTTC.

This sequence joins TRBV24-1 and TRBJ2-1; 8 nucleotides match TRBD1. Trimming took 7 bases from V and 6 from J; bases not matched to a gene: 7. CDR1 and CDR2 (germline): KGHDR, SFDVKD. This CDR3 has 14 amino acids. The CDR3 DNA reads as TGTGCCACCAGGGCAAGGACAGGGTTCAATGAGCAGTTCTTC. Encoded protein: CATRARTGFNEQFF.

V and J are TRBV20-1 and TRBJ2-1; D gene ambiguous. The CDR3 totals 11 residues. Looked up from germline, CDR1 is DFQATT and CDR2 is SNEGSKA (reference sequence). The V and J ends lost 2 bases and 12 bases respectively, with 11 bases between them. The CDR3 DNA is TGCAGTGCTAGAAGGCGATTGTGGCAGTTCTTC. This gives the protein CSARRRLWQFF.